This T cell receptor (beta chain) was recovered during a study of identical twins. Whole-study results and caveats: It was cross-sectional statistical analysis, not following the same donors, that the conclusions relied on.

MiXCR was run by TCRdb on the 5' RACE reads, yielding one entry per CDR3 protein. The table has 500,000 or so distinct CDR3 sequences, 12% to 15% seen once. As to this clonotype: The antigen is unknown.

The data were also submitted as part of a second study, on yellow fever vaccine responses in identical twins. That source adds: Vaccine-induced T cell responses in twins were reportedly observed to appear partly convergent, partly personalized.

The sequence derives from a young woman in good health. Sequenced input: CD4+ T cells sorted from blood.

CDR3: CASSLRTVNTEAFF. The CDR3 nucleotides read TGTGCCAGCAGTCTCAGGACGGTGAACACTGAAGCTTTCTTT. The chain employs TRBV27 and TRBJ1-1; no firm D call. The germline gives CDR1 MNHEY, CDR2 SMNVEV (reference sequence). V lost 5 bases and J lost 0, with 10 bases in between. The CDR3 totals 14 residues.